These 9 T cell receptor beta chains came from one sample sequenced in a study of fetal regulatory T cell absence and autoimmunity (dated by TCRdb to 2015 to 2018). Library preparation was by the immunoSEQ multiplex PCR assay. TCRdb holds this immuneACCESS table with in-frame rearrangements only. Some clones are missing; in checked studies, unresolved V genes explain under half, and the rest has no known cause. Recorded for this sample are 95,000 to 100,000 clones; about three quarters of them occurred a single time. The top ten clonotypes cover 2% of the sample. The sequencing sample was made of pancreas tissue. These receptors originate from a male donor with IPEX syndrome.

The sample holds a few counts of this clone. This chain connects TRBV19 to TRBJ2-7; 11 bases are shared with TRBD1. This CDR3 has 14 amino acids. V lost 5 bases and J lost 3; bases outside the gene matches: 3. From germline, CDR1 is LNHDA and CDR2 SQIVND (reference sequence). CDR3 coding DNA: TGTGCCAGTAGTCCCGGGACAGGGGGCTACGAGCAGTACTTC. Its protein product is CASSPGTGGYEQYF.

J is TRBJ1-4 and V is TRBV29-1; no clear D gene. Germline loops: CDR1 SQVTM, CDR2 ANQGSEA. Between the trimmed V and J ends, which lost 5 bases and 4 bases, there was a span of 11 bases. The CDR3 spans 13 residues. CDR3 amino acids: CSVLEFNNEKLFF. CDR3 nucleotide sequence: TGCAGCGTTTTGGAGTTCAATAATGAAAAACTGTTTTTT.

V is TRBV10-3 and J is TRBJ1-2; 8 nucleotides match TRBD1. Germline lookup yields CDR1 ENHRY and CDR2 SYGVKD. V gave up 3 bases and J gave up 14 bases; unmatched junction bases: 8. CDR3 length equals 12 residues. The CDR3: CAISETDRVITF. CDR3 nucleotides: TGTGCCATCAGTGAAACGGACAGGGTGATAACCTTC.

This clone has more than one count but fewer than ten. The chain joins TRBV9 to TRBJ1-2; 9 positions match TRBD1. The CDR3 is 12 amino acids. CDR1 is SGDLS and CDR2 is YYNGEE in the germline V gene. J was trimmed by 7 bases and V by 3 bases; bases with no gene match: 1. The chain's CDR3 is CASSDRGLGYTF. The CDR3 DNA reads as TGTGCCAGCAGCGACAGGGGGCTTGGCTACACCTTC.

This clone has only a few counts. The gene calls are TRBV4-1 and TRBJ2-3; D unresolved. Deletions cut 1 base from V and 5 bases from J, with 10 bases between. Germline V gene data show CDR1 as MGHRA and CDR2 as YSYEKL. CDR3 length: 14 residues. The CDR3 bases are TGCGCCAGCAGCCAAGGTCAAGGCGGAGATACGCAGTATTTT. It is translated as CASSQGQGGDTQYF.

The table lists this clone with a few counts. V is TRBV18 and J is TRBJ2-1; 10 bases are shared with TRBD2. The J segment lost 5 bases and the V segment lost 3 bases, leaving 1 base of the junction unmatched. CDR3 length equals 14 residues. Looked up from germline, CDR1 is KGHSH and CDR2 is LQKENI. CDR3 protein: CASSPGTSDNEQFF. The CDR3 bases are TGTGCCAGCTCACCCGGGACTAGCGACAATGAGCAGTTCTTC.

This sequence joins TRBV7-9 and TRBJ2-7, with 8 bases matching TRBD2. Per the germline V gene, CDR1 is SEHNR and CDR2 is FQNEAQ (reference sequence). Germline trimming cut 8 bases from V and 2 bases from J; bases unmatched to any gene: 11. This CDR3 has 15 amino acids. CDR3 coding DNA: TGTGCCAGCGGGACCAGCGGGAGTGCACCCTACGAGCAGTACTTC. Its translation is CASGTSGSAPYEQYF.

A single count supports this clone. CDR3 coding DNA: TGTGCCAGCACCCCGGGGCCCCTTGGCTCTGGAAACACCATATATTTT. Translation gives CASTPGPLGSGNTIYF. This chain connects TRBV27 to TRBJ1-3; D perhaps matches TRBD1 (5 bases). This CDR3 spans 16 amino acids. Germline CDR1 reads MNHEY; CDR2 reads SMNVEV (reference sequence). Trimming removed 7 bases from V and 0 bases from J, with 16 bases in between.

The V and J genes are TRBV27 and TRBJ2-1; D uncertain. This CDR3 region has 11 residues. With 5 bases removed from V and 7 bases from J, the gap between germline ends came to 6 bases. Germline CDR1 and CDR2: MNHEY and SMNVEV (reference sequence). The CDR3 sequence: CASSIRNEQFF. CDR3 DNA sequence: TGTGCCAGCAGTATCAGGAATGAGCAGTTCTTC.